These 26 T cell receptor beta chains share one sample of origin, sequenced in a study of blood T cell repertoires in COVID-19. Assay: immunoSEQ multiplex PCR; the TCRdb copy retains only in-frame clones and omits some. The sample holds approximately 210,000 clones, 80% to 90% seen once. Sequenced: peripheral blood. The receptors come from a woman older than 75 with COVID-19, enrolled during active disease.

The chain couples TRBV9 to TRBJ2-2, with 10 bases matching TRBD2. The CDR3 length is 15 residues. The germline V gene has CDR1 SGDLS and CDR2 YYNGEE. Germline trimming cut 4 bases from V and 4 bases from J; bases unmatched to any gene: 4. The CDR3 loop is CASSLLAGTTGELFF. The CDR3 DNA sequence: TGTGCCAGCAGCCTACTAGCGGGGACCACCGGGGAGCTGTTTTTT.

The chain carries TRBV2 and TRBJ2-1; TRBD1 matches 12 bases. Germline V gene data show CDR1 as SNHLY and CDR2 as FYNNEI. V trimming: 7 bases; J trimming: 7 bases; junction bases outside the gene matches: 8. The CDR3 loop spans 15 amino acids. CDR3: CASTQAGQGANEQFF. The CDR3, as DNA: TGTGCCAGCACTCAGGCGGGACAGGGGGCGAATGAGCAGTTCTTC. The variable domain in full, completed from reference TRBV2 and TRBJ2-1, reads EPEVTQTPSHQVTQMGQEVILRCVPISNHLYFYWYRQILGQKVEFLVSFYNNEISEKSEIFDDQFSVERPDGSNFTLKIRSTKLEDSAMYFCASTQAGQGANEQFFGPGTRLTVL.

The CDR3 protein is CASSWGGGNEKLFF. The CDR3 bases are TGTGCCAGCAGCTGGGGAGGGGGGAATGAAAAACTGTTTTTT. The chain employs TRBV5-4 and TRBJ1-4, with a possible D match to TRBD1 (6 bases). This CDR3 has 14 amino acids. Germline values: CDR1 SGHNT, CDR2 YYREEE (reference sequence). V was clipped by 3 bases and J by 5 bases, with 11 bases between them. The whole variable domain, filled in from reference TRBV5-4 and TRBJ1-4, reads ETGVTQSPTHLIKTRGQQVTLRCSSQSGHNTVSWYQQALGQGPQFIFQYYREEENGRGNFPPRFSGLQFPNYSSELNVNALELDDSALYLCASSWGGGNEKLFFGSGTQLSVL.

The gene calls are TRBV27 and TRBJ1-6; possible D gene TRBD1, 5 bases. This CDR3 has 14 amino acids. From germline, CDR1 is MNHEY and CDR2 SMNVEV (reference sequence). V was pared by 3 bases and J by 10 bases, with 13 bases between. Here the CDR3 DNA reads TGTGCCAGCAGTTTCTGGCAGGGTGGATCACCCCTCCACTTT. Amino acid sequence: CASSFWQGGSPLHF.

This clone has just one count. This rearrangement joins TRBV4-3 to TRBJ1-2; TRBD1 matches at 12 bases. This CDR3 region has 16 residues. Germline assignment: CDR1 LGHNA and CDR2 YSLEER. After removal of 3 bases from V and 7 bases from J, the junction contained 9 bases not matched to a gene. The DNA of the CDR3 is TGCGCCAGCAGCCAGGATACCGGGACAGGGGGCTTTGGCTACACCTTC. Translated, it gives CASSQDTGTGGFGYTF.

The rearrangement links TRBV30 to TRBJ1-1, with 8 bases matching TRBD1. Germline CDR1 GTSNPN, CDR2 SVGIG (reference sequence). The length of the CDR3 is 14 residues. The ends lost 3 bases at V and 6 bases at J; junction bases unmatched: 9. DNA for the CDR3: TGTGCCTGGAGCGCCTATACAGGGGGTGCTGAAGCTTTCTTT. Translation gives CAWSAYTGGAEAFF.

The chain combines TRBV5-1 with TRBJ2-3, with 9 positions matching TRBD1. The CDR3 runs 15 residues. Trimming removed 4 bases from V and 4 bases from J; junction bases left unmatched: 7. Germline V lookup: CDR1 SGHRS, CDR2 YFSETQ. This CDR3 is CASSVSRQGADTQYF. The CDR3 nucleotides read TGCGCCAGCAGCGTTAGTAGACAGGGGGCAGATACGCAGTATTTT. The full variable domain, with the rest looked up from reference TRBV5-1 and TRBJ2-3, is KAGVTQTPRYLIKTRGQQVTLSCSPISGHRSVSWYQQTPGQGLQFLFEYFSETQRNKGNFPGRFSGRQFSNSRSEMNVSTLELGDSALYLCASSVSRQGADTQYFGPGTRLTVL.

The table lists this clone with a few counts. V is TRBV19 and J is TRBJ1-1; unclear D gene. Germline CDR1 is LNHDA and CDR2 is SQIVND (reference sequence). V lost 5 bases and J lost 4, with 17 bases in between. The CDR3 runs to 15 residues. CDR3 sequence reads: CASSWEGSRSTEAFF. The CDR3, as DNA: TGTGCCAGTAGTTGGGAGGGCAGTAGGAGCACTGAAGCTTTCTTT.

The CDR3 DNA reads as TGTGCCAGCAGTTTCGGACAGGGCGGTAATCAGCCCCAGCATTTT. Protein sequence: CASSFGQGGNQPQHF. The chain employs TRBV6-5 and TRBJ1-5; 8 bases align to TRBD1. Germline V CDR1 and CDR2: MNHEY, SVGAGI. This CDR3 contains 15 residues. The V segment lost 4 bases and the J segment 4 bases; nucleotides outside the gene matches: 6.

V is TRBV27 and J is TRBJ1-1; D gene unclear. CDR3 length: 15 amino acids. Per germline, CDR1 MNHEY and CDR2 SMNVEV (reference sequence). V lost 0 bases to trimming and J lost 1 base, with 9 bases between them. CDR3 nucleotides: TGTGCCAGCAGTTTATCTTCCACTACGAACACTGAAGCTTTCTTT. It specifies CASSLSSTTNTEAFF.

This chain joins TRBV7-2 and TRBJ1-1; 9 positions match TRBD1. CDR3 length: 15 residues. The junction had 11 bases not matched to a gene; V was cut back by 5 bases and J by 7 bases. Germline V lookup: CDR1 SGHTA, CDR2 FQGNSA. In nucleotides, the CDR3 is TGTGCCAGCAGCCGTCCCGGGACAGGGTTCGTTGAAGCTTTCTTT. Amino acid sequence: CASSRPGTGFVEAFF. The full variable domain, its missing parts supplied by reference TRBV7-2 and TRBJ1-1, is GAGVSQSPSNKVTEKGKDVELRCDPISGHTALYWYRQSLGQGLEFLIYFQGNSAPDKSGLPSDRFSAERTGGSVSTLTIQRTQQEDSAVYLCASSRPGTGFVEAFFGQGTRLTVV.

V usage is TRBV30 and J usage is TRBJ2-1; 11 nucleotides align to TRBD1. CDR1 GTSNPN and CDR2 SVGIG come from the germline V gene (reference sequence). The CDR3 length is 15 residues. With V trimmed by 3 bases and J by 9 bases, 10 bases remained unmatched. CDR3 sequence (DNA): TGTGCCTGGAGCCGGGGACAGGGGGGAAGTAGTGAGCAGTTCTTC. It encodes CAWSRGQGGSSEQFF.

The chain joins TRBV27 to TRBJ2-5; 10 bases line up with TRBD2. The V gene end was trimmed by 5 bases and the J gene end by 0 bases; junction bases not matched to a gene: 6. This CDR3 is 16 amino acids long. CDR1 is MNHEY and CDR2 is SMNVEV in the germline V gene (reference sequence). CDR3: CASSRSSGGNQETQYF. For the CDR3, the DNA is TGTGCCAGCAGTCGTTCTAGCGGGGGAAACCAAGAGACCCAGTACTTC.

The rearrangement joins TRBV9 to TRBJ1-2; 10 positions match TRBD1. This CDR3 comprises 17 residues. V trimming: 3 bases; J trimming: 5 bases; junction bases outside the gene matches: 13. Germline V gene lookup returns CDR1 SGDLS and CDR2 YYNGEE. CDR3 protein: CASSAHRDRGFEYGYTF. CDR3 DNA: TGTGCCAGCAGCGCCCACCGGGACAGGGGTTTTGAGTATGGCTACACCTTC.

The CDR3 protein is CASSQGKGGYETQYF. CDR3 DNA: TGTGCCAGCAGCCAAGGCAAAGGGGGCTACGAGACCCAGTACTTC. The rearrangement uses TRBV3-1 (or the pseudogene TRBV3-2) and TRBJ2-5, with 7 nucleotides matching TRBD1. This CDR3 is 15 amino acids long. V was clipped by 1 base and J by 5 bases; unmatched bases: 7. Germline lookup yields CDR1 LGHDT and CDR2 YNNKEL (reference sequence).

This chain joins TRBV4-2 and TRBJ2-5; perhaps TRBD2 as D (7 bases). The ends were cut back, 0 bases at V and 4 bases at J, with 15 bases in the middle. This CDR3 contains 16 residues. Germline V lookup: CDR1 LGHNA, CDR2 YNFKEQ. The CDR3: CASSQDIGGASETQYF. In DNA, the CDR3 is TGTGCCAGCAGCCAAGATATAGGGGGGGCGTCAGAGACCCAGTACTTC.

The sample holds a few counts of this clone. The chain links TRBV5-1 to TRBJ2-7, with 7 bases matching TRBD1. Germline V gives CDR1 SGHRS, CDR2 YFSETQ. Trimming at V came to 3 bases and at J to 5 bases, leaving 11 bases not matched to a gene. The CDR3 has 15 amino acids. The CDR3 region has the DNA TGCGCCAGCAGCTCCCGACGGGACAGCCGGCACGAGCAGTACTTC. This codes for CASSSRRDSRHEQYF. The full variable domain, rest sourced from reference TRBV5-1 and TRBJ2-7, is KAGVTQTPRYLIKTRGQQVTLSCSPISGHRSVSWYQQTPGQGLQFLFEYFSETQRNKGNFPGRFSGRQFSNSRSEMNVSTLELGDSALYLCASSSRRDSRHEQYFGPGTRLTVT.

V usage is TRBV10-3 and J usage is TRBJ2-1, with a possible D match to TRBD2 (5 bases). Trimming pared 11 bases from V and 0 bases from J, leaving 8 bases between. CDR3 length: 12 residues. Germline-derived CDR1 and CDR2 are ENHRY and SYGVKD. DNA for the CDR3: TGTGCCGGAGGTAGCTCCTACAATGAGCAGTTCTTC. This encodes CAGGSSYNEQFF.

This chain connects TRBV28 to TRBJ2-3, with 9 bases fitting TRBD2. This CDR3 has 15 amino acids. V was clipped by 6 bases and J by 6 bases; unmatched bases: 10. Germline CDR1 reads MDHEN; CDR2 reads SYDVKM. DNA for the CDR3: TGTGCCAGCAGCGGAGTAGGCGGGGGGGCCGATACGCAGTATTTT. Its protein product is CASSGVGGGADTQYF.

The rearrangement uses TRBV28 and TRBJ1-1; D uncertain. The V gene lost 3 bases and the J gene lost 4 bases, with 18 bases spanning the gap. Germline V gene data show CDR1 as MDHEN and CDR2 as SYDVKM. The length of the CDR3 is 16 residues. In DNA, the CDR3 is TGTGCCAGCAGTTTGGTTTCTATTTCTTCGGGCACTGAAGCTTTCTTT. Translation: CASSLVSISSGTEAFF. The variable domain in full, with the rest retrieved from reference TRBV28 and TRBJ1-1, is DVKVTQSSRYLVKRTGEKVFLECVQDMDHENMFWYRQDPGLGLRLIYFSYDVKMKEKGDIPEGYSVSREKKERFSLILESASTNQTSMYLCASSLVSISSGTEAFFGQGTRLTVV.

The genes are TRBV4-1 and TRBJ1-5; 12 bases are shared with TRBD1. The V gene's germline CDR1 is MGHRA and CDR2 YSYEKL. V shed 0 bases, J shed 6 bases, and the junction held 9 bases outside the gene matches. The CDR3 contains 18 residues. CDR3 bases: TGCGCCAGCAGCCAAGATGGGACAGGGGGCGCCGTAGGTCAGCCCCAGCATTTT. It yields the protein CASSQDGTGGAVGQPQHF.

The chain joins TRBV30 to TRBJ1-2; the D gene is possibly TRBD1 (5 bases). The V gene's germline CDR1 is GTSNPN and CDR2 SVGIG (reference sequence). The CDR3 is 14 residues long. V lost 0 bases and J 8 bases, leaving 16 bases between the germline ends. The CDR3 nucleotides read TGTGCCTGGAGTGTACAAGGGGTGGTCGTAGGCTACACCTTC. As protein: CAWSVQGVVVGYTF.

CDR3 sequence reads: CASTPETGRETQYF. CDR3 sequence (DNA): TGTGCCAGCACCCCGGAGACAGGCCGGGAGACCCAGTACTTC. The chain combines TRBV2 with TRBJ2-5; D might be TRBD1 (6 bases). The germline gives CDR1 SNHLY, CDR2 FYNNEI. The V gene lost 7 bases and the J gene lost 5 bases, with 17 bases spanning the gap. The CDR3 covers 14 residues.

The chain has TRBV19 and TRBJ2-1; D uncertain. Germline assignment: CDR1 LNHDA and CDR2 SQIVND (reference sequence). The CDR3 has 15 residues. V was pared by 4 bases and J by 2 bases, with 12 bases between. The CDR3 is CASSTSVPTYNEQFF. Written as DNA, the CDR3 is TGTGCCAGTAGTACCAGCGTACCCACCTACAATGAGCAGTTCTTC. Using reference TRBV19 and TRBJ2-1 for the parts outside the CDR3, the full variable domain is DGGITQSPKYLFRKEGQNVTLSCEQNLNHDAMYWYRQDPGQGLRLIYYSQIVNDFQKGDIAEGYSVSREKKESFPLTVTSAQKNPTAFYLCASSTSVPTYNEQFFGPGTRLTVL.

The rearrangement links TRBV27 to TRBJ2-2, with TRBD2 matching 10 bases. This CDR3 spans 16 amino acids. V shed 1 base and J 5 bases; nucleotides not matched to a gene: 4. CDR1 and CDR2 from the germline V gene are MNHEY and SMNVEV (reference sequence). CDR3 amino acids: CASSLYSGGATGELFF. CDR3 nucleotide sequence: TGTGCCAGCAGTTTATACAGCGGGGGGGCAACCGGGGAGCTGTTTTTT.

The chain recombines TRBV5-6 with TRBJ2-3; the match to TRBD2 covers 11 bases. The CDR3 consists of 16 residues. With 3 bases clipped from V and 3 bases from J, the junction kept 6 bases outside the gene matches. Germline assignment: CDR1 SGHDT and CDR2 YYEEEE. This CDR3 is CASSSLAGGFTDTQYF. CDR3 DNA: TGTGCCAGCAGCTCGCTAGCGGGGGGCTTTACAGATACGCAGTATTTT.